This TCR beta chain emerged from a study of T-cell memory formation after mild COVID-19. Study overall: Each donor largely had its own TCR clusters.

V gave up 5 bases and J gave up 1 base, with 12 bases separating them. The V gene's germline CDR1 is SGHRS and CDR2 YFSETQ. CDR3 size: 14 residues. Concerning this clonotype: Its antigen is not identified.

TCRdb redid the calling of the 5' RACE reads with MiXCR, one entry per CDR3 protein. The table has a few hundred thousand distinct CDR3 sequences, over 9.5% seen once. General study findings and limits: Memory from before infection featured some responding clones, which suggests cross-reactive memory joined. CD8+ contracting clones occupied EMRA, while CD4+ ones occupied mainly CM and EM.

The genes are TRBV5-1 and TRBJ1-1; D unclear. Sequencing used PBMCs or a T cell subset sorted from them (not recorded which). The receptor's source is a man younger than 30 who had mild COVID-19 (a few samples of this study predate the infection). Cell type and time point are not known. The CDR3 coding sequence is TGCGCCAGCAGGTCTCGGGCAGGGAACACTGAAGCTTTCTTT. Residues: CASRSRAGNTEAFF.